The clone carrying this T cell receptor beta chain was recorded once. What it recognizes is unknown. These data are taken from a study of cytomegalovirus exposure and HLA in healthy donors. Germline-derived CDR1 and CDR2 are SQVTM and ANQGSEA. Deletions cut 3 bases from V and 3 bases from J, with 12 bases between. This CDR3 comprises 14 residues. Study conclusions and caveats: An observed cluster of highly shared sequence variants was recorded as a likely sequencing artifact.

13 Jbeta primers and 60 Vbeta primers were used for the PCR. Clones were read by immunoSEQ multiplex PCR, and TCRdb kept only the in-frame ones, dropping some. The data contain approximately 220,000 clones, around 79% of them singletons. The chain links TRBV29-1 to TRBJ2-1; a weak D match, TRBD2 (5 bases). The sequence came from a man younger than 35 in good health and CMV-seronegative. Material: PBMCs. CDR3 residues: CSVEAREGYNEQFF. CDR3 bases: TGCAGCGTTGAGGCTCGCGAGGGCTACAATGAGCAGTTCTTC.